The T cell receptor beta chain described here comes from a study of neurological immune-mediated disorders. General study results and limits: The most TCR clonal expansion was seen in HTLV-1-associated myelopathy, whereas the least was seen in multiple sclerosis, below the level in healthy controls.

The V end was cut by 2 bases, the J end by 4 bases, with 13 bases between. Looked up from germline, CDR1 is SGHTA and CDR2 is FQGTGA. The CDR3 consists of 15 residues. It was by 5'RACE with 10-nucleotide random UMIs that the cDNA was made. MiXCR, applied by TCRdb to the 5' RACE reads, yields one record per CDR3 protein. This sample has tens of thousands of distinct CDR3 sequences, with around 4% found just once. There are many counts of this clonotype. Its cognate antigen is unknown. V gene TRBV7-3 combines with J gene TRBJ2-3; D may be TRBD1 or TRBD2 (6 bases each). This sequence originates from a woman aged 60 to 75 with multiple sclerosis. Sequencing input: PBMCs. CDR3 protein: CASSLGGQRADTQYF. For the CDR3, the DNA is TGTGCCAGCAGCTTAGGGGGGCAGAGGGCAGATACGCAGTATTTT.